These 23 T cell receptor beta chains share one sample of origin, sequenced in a study of blood T cell repertoires in COVID-19. Only in-frame clones appear in the TCRdb table, and some are missing; sequencing was by immunoSEQ multiplex PCR. The sample shows about 240,000 clones, just under 85% of them seen only once. Sequencing used peripheral blood. All receptors come from an elderly woman with acute or convalescent COVID-19.

This clone was observed a single time. This chain links TRBV6-5 with TRBJ1-6; D perhaps matches TRBD1 (6 bases). The germline V gene has CDR1 MNHEY and CDR2 SVGAGI. This CDR3 is built from 14 residues. V was shortened by 8 bases and J by 9 bases, with 17 bases between the two germline ends. CDR3 in amino acids: CASHITGLGSPLHF. The CDR3 DNA reads TGTGCCAGCCATATTACAGGGCTTGGTTCACCCCTCCACTTT.

This sequence joins TRBV5-1 and TRBJ2-7, with TRBD1 matching over 8 bases. The trim removed 4 bases at V and 7 bases at J, leaving 10 bases unmatched. The V gene's germline CDR1 is SGHRS and CDR2 YFSETQ. The CDR3 is made up of 14 amino acids. The CDR3: CASSPGQGKGEQYF. CDR3 sequence (DNA): TGCGCCAGCAGCCCCGGACAGGGTAAAGGTGAGCAGTACTTC.

The V gene is TRBV20-1, the J gene TRBJ1-1, with D unresolved. The ends were cut back, 4 bases at V and 0 bases at J, with 3 bases in the middle. Germline CDR1 and CDR2: DFQATT and SNEGSKA (reference sequence). The CDR3 sequence is 11 residues long. The CDR3 DNA sequence: TGCAGTGCTACCATGAACACTGAAGCTTTCTTT. Its translation: CSATMNTEAFF.

This clone has a single count. This CDR3 is CASSSSQVGLHSLHF. CDR3 coding DNA: TGTGCCAGCAGCTCCTCACAGGTGGGCCTACACAGTCTCCACTTT. The rearrangement links TRBV5-4 to TRBJ1-6; maybe TRBD1 (5 bases). This CDR3 is built from 15 residues. Germline lookup yields CDR1 SGHNT and CDR2 YYREEE (reference sequence). V lost 3 bases and J 16 bases, leaving 23 bases between the germline ends. The full variable domain, rest sourced from reference TRBV5-4 and TRBJ1-6, is ETGVTQSPTHLIKTRGQQVTLRCSSQSGHNTVSWYQQALGQGPQFIFQYYREEENGRGNFPPRFSGLQFPNYSSELNVNALELDDSALYLCASSSSQVGLHSLHFGNGTRLTVT.

The chain links TRBV10-3 to TRBJ2-5; no definite D call. V shed 6 bases and J shed 3 bases, with 8 bases lying between them. This CDR3 comprises 12 residues. Germline assignment: CDR1 ENHRY and CDR2 SYGVKD. CDR3 region: CAIRAEKETQYF. The CDR3 DNA follows: TGTGCCATCAGGGCAGAAAAAGAGACCCAGTACTTC.

The J gene is TRBJ2-1, the V gene TRBV28; the D gene is possibly TRBD2 (5 bases). With 5 bases removed from V and 4 bases from J, the gap between germline ends came to 15 bases. This CDR3 is built from 15 residues. Germline CDR1 and CDR2: MDHEN and SYDVKM. The CDR3 bases are TGTGCCAGCAGTCGCGGGCCCGAGTCGTACAATGAGCAGTTCTTC. This encodes CASSRGPESYNEQFF.

The chain employs TRBV18 and TRBJ2-7; D is perhaps TRBD2 (6 bases). Between the trimmed V and J ends, which lost 6 bases and 1 base, there was a span of 10 bases. This CDR3 region has 13 residues. Germline loops: CDR1 KGHSH, CDR2 LQKENI. The CDR3 protein is CASSGGLSYEQYF. Written as DNA, the CDR3 is TGTGCCAGCTCCGGGGGACTTTCCTACGAGCAGTACTTC.

This clone was observed once. The CDR3 is CASRGLLYEQYF. CDR3 DNA: TGTGCCAGCAGGGGACTGCTCTACGAGCAGTACTTC. The chain carries TRBV28 and TRBJ2-7, with D tentatively TRBD2 (6 bases). V was pared by 6 bases and J by 3 bases, with 9 bases between. CDR1 MDHEN and CDR2 SYDVKM come from the germline V gene. CDR3 size: 12 residues.

The V gene is TRBV27, the J gene TRBJ1-5, with D possibly TRBD1 on 5 matching bases. Germline V CDR1 and CDR2: MNHEY, SMNVEV (reference sequence). The V end was cut by 4 bases, the J end by 0 bases, with 16 bases between. CDR3 length equals 17 residues. CDR3 nucleotide sequence: TGTGCCAGCAGTTCCCGCCCGGGGGGGAATAGCAATCAGCCCCAGCATTTT. It encodes CASSSRPGGNSNQPQHF.

This chain uses TRBV5-1 with TRBJ2-1; a possible D gene is TRBD2 (6 bases). The V and J ends lost 4 bases and 0 bases respectively, with 14 bases between them. Germline V lookup: CDR1 SGHRS, CDR2 YFSETQ. The CDR3 runs to 16 residues. CDR3 region: CASSPGAGPSYNEQFF. In nucleotides, the CDR3 is TGCGCCAGCAGCCCCGGGGCGGGGCCCTCCTACAATGAGCAGTTCTTC.

The chain recombines TRBV5-4 with TRBJ2-3; 9 bases are shared with TRBD1. This CDR3 spans 18 amino acids. CDR1 and CDR2 (germline): SGHNT, YYREEE (reference sequence). Germline trimming cut 4 bases from V and 0 bases from J; bases unmatched to any gene: 12. This CDR3 reads CASSGGGQGFSSTDTQYF. CDR3 coding DNA: TGTGCCAGCAGCGGGGGGGGACAGGGTTTTTCTAGCACAGATACGCAGTATTTT.

CDR3 in DNA: TGTGCCTGGAGTGTCGGGACTAGCGGGGGGGCCGACACAGATACGCAGTATTTT. Protein: CAWSVGTSGGADTDTQYF. This chain links TRBV30 with TRBJ2-3, with 16 bases aligning to TRBD2. Germline CDR1 is GTSNPN and CDR2 is SVGIG (reference sequence). The CDR3 sequence is 18 residues long. V gave up 0 bases and J gave up 2 bases; unmatched junction bases: 5.

This chain uses TRBV15 with TRBJ1-2; D is ambiguous. Between the trimmed V and J ends, which lost 0 bases and 5 bases, there was a span of 4 bases. Germline CDR1 and CDR2: LNHNV and YYDKDF (reference sequence). There are 12 residues in the CDR3. CDR3 in DNA: TGTGCCACCAGCAGAGACGGGTATGGCTACACCTTC. This encodes CATSRDGYGYTF.

The chain links TRBV11-2 to TRBJ2-5; 8 nucleotides agree with TRBD1. Germline-derived CDR1 and CDR2 are SGHAT and FQNNGV. The trim removed 5 bases at V and 2 bases at J, leaving 10 bases unmatched. This CDR3 region has 16 residues. The CDR3 DNA follows: TGTGCCAGCAGCAAGAGACAGGGGCCCTTTCAAGAGACCCAGTACTTC. This sequence encodes CASSKRQGPFQETQYF.

The V and J genes are TRBV30 and TRBJ1-2; 8 nucleotides line up with TRBD1. The CDR3 length is 14 residues. In germline, CDR1 is GTSNPN, CDR2 SVGIG (reference sequence). V was clipped by 0 bases and J by 7 bases; unmatched bases: 7. The DNA for the CDR3 is TGTGCCTGGAGTGTTTCAGGGGGCGATGGTGGCTACACCTTC. Protein sequence: CAWSVSGGDGGYTF. Combining the CDR3 with reference TRBV30 and TRBJ1-2 gives the whole variable domain SQTIHQWPATLVQPVGSPLSLECTVEGTSNPNLYWYRQAAGRGLQLLFYSVGIGQISSEVPQNLSASRPQDRQFILSSKKLLLSDSGFYLCAWSVSGGDGGYTFGSGTRLTVV.

The chain recombines TRBV19 with TRBJ2-2, with 7 nucleotides matching TRBD2. CDR1 is LNHDA, CDR2 SQIVND, per germline (reference sequence). J gave up 1 base and V 3 bases, and 5 bases lay outside the gene matches. CDR3 length equals 16 residues. The CDR3 nucleotides are TGTGCCAGTAGTATGGGGCTAGCGGTGAACACCGGGGAGCTGTTTTTT. It is translated as CASSMGLAVNTGELFF.

The CDR3 loop is CASSPRLAGDSYEQYF. CDR3 DNA: TGTGCCAGCAGTCCCCGACTAGCGGGGGACTCCTACGAGCAGTACTTC. The chain links TRBV27 to TRBJ2-7; 12 bases are a match to TRBD2. After removal of 5 bases from V and 0 bases from J, the junction contained 5 bases not matched to a gene. The CDR3 has 16 residues. Per the germline V gene, CDR1 is MNHEY and CDR2 is SMNVEV (reference sequence).

This clone was detected only once. J is TRBJ2-7 and V is TRBV7-9, with a weak D call TRBD1 (7 bases). V was cut by 1 base and J by 4 bases, with 11 bases left in between. This CDR3 spans 14 amino acids. The V gene's germline CDR1 is SEHNR and CDR2 FQNEAQ (reference sequence). CDR3 in amino acids: CASSLGRGEYEQYF. In DNA form, the CDR3 reads TGTGCCAGCAGCTTAGGCAGGGGGGAGTACGAGCAGTACTTC.

This chain connects TRBV7-9 to TRBJ2-1; 11 nucleotides align to TRBD2. CDR1 is SEHNR and CDR2 is FQNEAQ in the germline V gene (reference sequence). This CDR3 is built from 16 residues. V trimming: 1 base; J trimming: 4 bases; junction bases outside the gene matches: 3. The CDR3 loop reads CASSLGGTSGYNEQFF. As DNA, the CDR3 is TGTGCCAGCAGCTTAGGGGGGACTAGCGGATACAATGAGCAGTTCTTC.

This clone was recorded once. The chain is built from TRBV28 and TRBJ2-5, with a tentative D call TRBD1 (6 bases). The CDR3 has 13 residues. From germline, CDR1 is MDHEN and CDR2 SYDVKM. With 10 bases removed from V and 5 bases from J, the gap between germline ends came to 17 bases. The CDR3 here is CATRGRGWETQYF. In DNA, the CDR3 is TGTGCCACCAGGGGTAGGGGTTGGGAGACCCAGTACTTC.

The chain links TRBV21-1 to TRBJ2-7; the table assigns TRBD1, which was not confirmed against the DNA. TRBV21-1 is an annotated pseudogene. The CDR3 covers 17 residues. The CDR3 region is CASSKRGQFYLSYEQYF. CDR3 coding DNA: TGTGCCAGCAGCAAACGTGGGCAGTTTTATCTTTCCTACGAGCAGTACTTC.

The chain is built from TRBV28 and TRBJ1-4; TRBD1 aligns across 9 bases. CDR1 is MDHEN, CDR2 SYDVKM, per germline. The CDR3 covers 13 residues. The V segment lost 7 bases and the J segment 6 bases; nucleotides outside the gene matches: 3. For the CDR3, the DNA is TGTGCCAGCAAGACAGGGGGGTATGAAAAACTGTTTTTT. Protein product: CASKTGGYEKLFF. The complete variable domain, with remaining parts taken from reference TRBV28 and TRBJ1-4, reads DVKVTQSSRYLVKRTGEKVFLECVQDMDHENMFWYRQDPGLGLRLIYFSYDVKMKEKGDIPEGYSVSREKKERFSLILESASTNQTSMYLCASKTGGYEKLFFGSGTQLSVL.

The table lists this clone with a few counts. The rearrangement links TRBV6-5 to TRBJ2-7; D possibly corresponds to TRBD1 (6 bases). Trimming took 2 bases from V and 2 from J, leaving 13 bases between them. The germline CDR1 and CDR2 sequences are MNHEY and SVGAGI. CDR3 length: 15 residues. In DNA form, the CDR3 reads TGTGCCAGCAGTTACACTACAGGGAAGCCCTACGAGCAGTACTTC. Translated, it gives CASSYTTGKPYEQYF.